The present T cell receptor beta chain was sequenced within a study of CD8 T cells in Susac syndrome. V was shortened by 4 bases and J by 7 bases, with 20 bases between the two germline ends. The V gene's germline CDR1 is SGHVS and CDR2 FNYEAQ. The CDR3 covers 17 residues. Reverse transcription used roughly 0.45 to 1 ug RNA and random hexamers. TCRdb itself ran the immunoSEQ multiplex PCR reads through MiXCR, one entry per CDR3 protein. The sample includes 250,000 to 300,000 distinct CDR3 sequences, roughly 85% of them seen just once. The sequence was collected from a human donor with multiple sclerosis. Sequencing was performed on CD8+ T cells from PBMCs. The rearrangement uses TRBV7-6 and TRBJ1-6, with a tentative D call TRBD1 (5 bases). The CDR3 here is CASSSQRPGTGNSPLHF. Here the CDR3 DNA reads TGTGCCAGCAGCTCCCAGAGACCAGGGACGGGGAATTCACCCCTCCACTTT.